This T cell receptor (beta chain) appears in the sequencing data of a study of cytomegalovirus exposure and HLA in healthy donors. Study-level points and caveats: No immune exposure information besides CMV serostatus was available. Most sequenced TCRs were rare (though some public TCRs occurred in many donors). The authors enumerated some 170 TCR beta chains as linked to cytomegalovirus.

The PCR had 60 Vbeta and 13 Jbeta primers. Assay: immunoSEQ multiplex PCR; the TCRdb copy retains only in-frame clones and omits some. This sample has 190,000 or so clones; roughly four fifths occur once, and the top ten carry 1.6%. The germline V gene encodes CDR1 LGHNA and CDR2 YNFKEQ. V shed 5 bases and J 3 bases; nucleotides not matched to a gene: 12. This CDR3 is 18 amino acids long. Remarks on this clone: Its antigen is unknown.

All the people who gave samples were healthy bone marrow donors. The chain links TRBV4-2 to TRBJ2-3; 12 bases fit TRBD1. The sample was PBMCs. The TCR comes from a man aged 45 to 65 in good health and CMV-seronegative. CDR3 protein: CASSFFPGTGGNTDTQYF. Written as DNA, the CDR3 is TGTGCCAGCAGCTTCTTCCCCGGGACAGGGGGCAATACAGATACGCAGTATTTT.